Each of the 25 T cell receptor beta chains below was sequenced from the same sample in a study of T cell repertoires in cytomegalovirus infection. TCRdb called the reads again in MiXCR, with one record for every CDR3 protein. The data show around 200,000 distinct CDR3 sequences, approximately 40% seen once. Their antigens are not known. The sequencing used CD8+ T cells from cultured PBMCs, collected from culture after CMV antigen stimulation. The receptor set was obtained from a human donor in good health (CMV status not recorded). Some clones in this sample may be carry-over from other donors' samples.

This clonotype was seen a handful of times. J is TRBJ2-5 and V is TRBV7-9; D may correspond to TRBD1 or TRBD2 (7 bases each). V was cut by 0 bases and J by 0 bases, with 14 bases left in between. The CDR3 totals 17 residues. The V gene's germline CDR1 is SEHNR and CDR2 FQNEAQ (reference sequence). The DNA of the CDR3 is TGTGCCAGCAGCTTAGCGCGGGGGACAGAGCACCAAGAGACCCAGTACTTC. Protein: CASSLARGTEHQETQYF.

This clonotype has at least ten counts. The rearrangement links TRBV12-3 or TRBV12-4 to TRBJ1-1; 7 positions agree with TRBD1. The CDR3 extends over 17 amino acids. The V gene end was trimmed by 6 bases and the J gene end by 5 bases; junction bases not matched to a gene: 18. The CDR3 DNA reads TGTGCCAGCAGCAGGAGGGTGGCAGGGGGTCTGGGAACTGAAGCTTTCTTT. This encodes CASSRRVAGGLGTEAFF.

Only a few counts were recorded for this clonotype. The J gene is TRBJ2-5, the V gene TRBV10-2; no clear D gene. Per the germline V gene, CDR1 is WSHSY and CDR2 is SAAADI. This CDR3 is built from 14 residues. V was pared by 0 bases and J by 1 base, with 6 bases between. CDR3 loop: CASSESKVQETQYF. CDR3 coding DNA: TGCGCCAGCAGTGAGTCGAAGGTCCAAGAGACCCAGTACTTC.

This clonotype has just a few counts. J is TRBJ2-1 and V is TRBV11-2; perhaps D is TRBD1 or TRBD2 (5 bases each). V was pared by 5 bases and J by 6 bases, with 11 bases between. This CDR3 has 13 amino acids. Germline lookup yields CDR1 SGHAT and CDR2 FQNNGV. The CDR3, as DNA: TGTGCCAGCAGCCCAGAGGGACCCAATGAGCAGTTCTTC. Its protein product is CASSPEGPNEQFF.

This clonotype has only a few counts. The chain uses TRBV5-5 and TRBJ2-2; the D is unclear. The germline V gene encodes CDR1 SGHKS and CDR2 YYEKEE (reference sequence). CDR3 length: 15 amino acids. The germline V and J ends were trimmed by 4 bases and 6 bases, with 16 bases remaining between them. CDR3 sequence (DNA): TGTGCCAGCAGCCACGTCCTCGGTAGGGCCGGGGAGCTGTTTTTT. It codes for CASSHVLGRAGELFF.

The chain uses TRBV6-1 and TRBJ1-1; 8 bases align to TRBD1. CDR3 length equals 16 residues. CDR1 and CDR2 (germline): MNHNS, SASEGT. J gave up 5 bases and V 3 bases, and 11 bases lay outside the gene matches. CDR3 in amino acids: CASSEGLQGAWTEAFF. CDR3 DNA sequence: TGTGCCAGCAGTGAGGGTTTGCAGGGGGCTTGGACTGAAGCTTTCTTT.

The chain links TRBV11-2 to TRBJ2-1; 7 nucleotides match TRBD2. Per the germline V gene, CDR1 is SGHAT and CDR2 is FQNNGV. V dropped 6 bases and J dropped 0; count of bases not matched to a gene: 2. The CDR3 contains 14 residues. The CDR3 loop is CASRRGSSYNEQFF. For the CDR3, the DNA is TGTGCCAGCAGACGCGGGAGCTCCTACAATGAGCAGTTCTTC.

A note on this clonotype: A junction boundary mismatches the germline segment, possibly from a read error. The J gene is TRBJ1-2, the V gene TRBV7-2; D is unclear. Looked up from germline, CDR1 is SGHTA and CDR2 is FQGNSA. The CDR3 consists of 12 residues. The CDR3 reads CASIVDGFGYIF. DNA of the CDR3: TGTGCCAGCATCGTTGACGGCTTTGGCTACATCTTC.

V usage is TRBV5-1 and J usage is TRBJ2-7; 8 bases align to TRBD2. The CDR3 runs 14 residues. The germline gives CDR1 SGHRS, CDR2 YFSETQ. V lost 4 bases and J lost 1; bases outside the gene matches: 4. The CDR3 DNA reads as TGCGCCAGCAGCGACCCTAGCGGGTCCTACGAGCAGTACTTC. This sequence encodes CASSDPSGSYEQYF.

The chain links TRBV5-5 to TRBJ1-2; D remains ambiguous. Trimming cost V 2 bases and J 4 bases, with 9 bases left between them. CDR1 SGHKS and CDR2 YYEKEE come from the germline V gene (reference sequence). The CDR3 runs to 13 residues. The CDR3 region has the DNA TGTGCCAGCAGCTTCGAAGGTACCTATGGCTACACCTTC. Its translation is CASSFEGTYGYTF.

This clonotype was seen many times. The CDR3 DNA reads as TGTGCCAGCATCCGGGGCTACGAGCAGTACTTC. It codes for CASIRGYEQYF. The V gene is TRBV28, the J gene TRBJ2-7; D is perhaps TRBD2 (5 bases). Per germline, CDR1 MDHEN and CDR2 SYDVKM. V shed 7 bases and J shed 3 bases, with 7 bases lying between them. This CDR3 is built from 11 residues. Combining the CDR3 with reference TRBV28 and TRBJ2-7 gives the whole variable domain DVKVTQSSRYLVKRTGEKVFLECVQDMDHENMFWYRQDPGLGLRLIYFSYDVKMKEKGDIPEGYSVSREKKERFSLILESASTNQTSMYLCASIRGYEQYFGPGTRLTVT.

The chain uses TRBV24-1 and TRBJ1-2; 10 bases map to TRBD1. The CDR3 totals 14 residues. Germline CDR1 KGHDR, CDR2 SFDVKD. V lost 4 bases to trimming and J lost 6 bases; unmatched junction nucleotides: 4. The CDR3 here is CATSDTGQGNGYTF. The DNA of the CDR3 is TGTGCCACCAGTGACACGGGACAGGGGAATGGCTACACCTTC.

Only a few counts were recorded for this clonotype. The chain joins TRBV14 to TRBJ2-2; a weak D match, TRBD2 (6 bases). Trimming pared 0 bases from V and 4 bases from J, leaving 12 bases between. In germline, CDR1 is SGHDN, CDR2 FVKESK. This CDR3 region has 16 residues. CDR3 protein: CASSQDPLASTGELFF. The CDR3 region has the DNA TGTGCCAGCAGCCAAGATCCGCTAGCGTCCACCGGGGAGCTGTTTTTT. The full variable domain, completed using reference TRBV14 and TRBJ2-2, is EAGVTQFPSHSVIEKGQTVTLRCDPISGHDNLYWYRRVMGKEIKFLLHFVKESKQDESGMPNNRFLAERTGGTYSTLKVQPAELEDSGVYFCASSQDPLASTGELFFGEGSRLTVL.

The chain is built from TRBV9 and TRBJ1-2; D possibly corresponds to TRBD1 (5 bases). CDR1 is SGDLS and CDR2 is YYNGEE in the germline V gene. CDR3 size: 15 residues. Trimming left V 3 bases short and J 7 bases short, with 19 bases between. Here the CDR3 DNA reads TGTGCCAGCAGCGCCTCAGGGACTCCTCGGAGTGGCTACACCTTC. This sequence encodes CASSASGTPRSGYTF.

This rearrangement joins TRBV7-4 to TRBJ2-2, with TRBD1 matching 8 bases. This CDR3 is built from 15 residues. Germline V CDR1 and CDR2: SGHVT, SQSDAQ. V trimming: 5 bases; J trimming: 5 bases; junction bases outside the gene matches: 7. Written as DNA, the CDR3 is TGTGCCAGCAGCGACCGGGACAGGAGGACCGGGGAGCTGTTTTTT. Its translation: CASSDRDRRTGELFF.

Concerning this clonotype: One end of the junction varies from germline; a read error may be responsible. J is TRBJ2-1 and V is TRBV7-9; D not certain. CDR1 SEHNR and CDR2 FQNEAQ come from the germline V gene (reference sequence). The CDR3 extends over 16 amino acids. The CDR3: CASSLLVISNYNEPFF. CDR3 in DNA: TGTGCAAGCAGCTTGTTGGTAATATCCAACTACAATGAGCCGTTCTTC.

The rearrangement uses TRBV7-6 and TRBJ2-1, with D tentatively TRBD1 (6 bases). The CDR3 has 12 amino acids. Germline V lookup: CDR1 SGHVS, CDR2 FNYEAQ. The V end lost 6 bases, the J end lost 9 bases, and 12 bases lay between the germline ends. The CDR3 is CASSIQGSEQFF. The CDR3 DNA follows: TGTGCCAGCAGTATCCAGGGGTCTGAGCAGTTCTTC.

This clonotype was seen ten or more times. The DNA of the CDR3 is TGTGCCAGCAGCTTCAGAATGGCTTCCAATTCCAACAATGAGCAGTTCTTC. Translated, it gives CASSFRMASNSNNEQFF. The V and J genes are TRBV7-9 and TRBJ2-1; D is undetermined. CDR3 length: 17 residues. V lost 3 bases, J lost 5 bases, and 20 bases lay in between. Germline V gene lookup returns CDR1 SEHNR and CDR2 FQNEAQ (reference sequence).

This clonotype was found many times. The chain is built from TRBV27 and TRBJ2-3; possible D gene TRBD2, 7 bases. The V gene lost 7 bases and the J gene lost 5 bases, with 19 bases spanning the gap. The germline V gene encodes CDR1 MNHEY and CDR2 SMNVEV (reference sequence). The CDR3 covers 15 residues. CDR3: CASTLGGGPGDTQYF. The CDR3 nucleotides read TGTGCCAGCACCCTGGGGGGGGGGCCCGGAGATACGCAGTATTTT.

The DNA for the CDR3 is TGTGCCAGCAGCCCCGACCGGGGCTACGAGCAGTACTTC. Its translation: CASSPDRGYEQYF. The genes are TRBV11-3 and TRBJ2-7, with D possibly matching TRBD2 (5 bases). The CDR3 length is 13 residues. V gave up 5 bases and J gave up 3 bases, with 11 bases separating them. Germline V gene lookup returns CDR1 SGHNT and CDR2 YENEEA.

CDR3 nucleotides: TGTGCCAGCGGGTGGGAGAACACTGAAGCTTTCTTT. It translates to CASGWENTEAFF. This chain uses TRBV7-9 with TRBJ1-1; no firm D call. Germline lookup yields CDR1 SEHNR and CDR2 FQNEAQ (reference sequence). The CDR3 contains 12 residues. Trimming shortened V by 8 bases and J by 1 base, and 8 bases separated the two germline ends.

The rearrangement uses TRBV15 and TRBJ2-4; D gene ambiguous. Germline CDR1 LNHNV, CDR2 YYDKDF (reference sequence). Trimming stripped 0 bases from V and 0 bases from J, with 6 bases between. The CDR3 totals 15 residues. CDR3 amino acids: CATSRDRVAKNIQYF. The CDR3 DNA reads TGTGCCACCAGCAGAGATCGCGTAGCCAAAAACATTCAGTACTTC.

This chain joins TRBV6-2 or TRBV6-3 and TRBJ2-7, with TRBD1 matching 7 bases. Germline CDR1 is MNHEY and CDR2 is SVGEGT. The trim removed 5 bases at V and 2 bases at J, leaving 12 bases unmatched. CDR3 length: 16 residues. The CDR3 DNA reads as TGTGCCAGCAGTCCTCCGGGACAGCGCAACCCCTACGAGCAGTACTTC. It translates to CASSPPGQRNPYEQYF.

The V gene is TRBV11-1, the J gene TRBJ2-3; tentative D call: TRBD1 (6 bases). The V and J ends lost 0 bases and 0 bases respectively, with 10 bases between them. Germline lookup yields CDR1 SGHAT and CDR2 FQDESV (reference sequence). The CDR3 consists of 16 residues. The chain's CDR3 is CASSLAGHYSTDTQYF. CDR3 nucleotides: TGTGCCAGCAGCTTAGCGGGACACTACAGCACAGATACGCAGTATTTT.

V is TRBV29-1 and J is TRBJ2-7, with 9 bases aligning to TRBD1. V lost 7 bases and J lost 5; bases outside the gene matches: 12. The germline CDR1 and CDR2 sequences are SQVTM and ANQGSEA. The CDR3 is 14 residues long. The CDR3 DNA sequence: TGCAGCGGACGGTTGGGACAGGGCGAAAACGAGCAGTACTTC. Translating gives CSGRLGQGENEQYF.